The 12 T cell receptor beta chains below come from one sample, sequenced in a study of cytomegalovirus exposure and HLA in healthy donors. With 60 Vbeta and 13 Jbeta primers, the PCR was carried out. Measured with immunoSEQ multiplex PCR; TCRdb has only the in-frame clones, and not every one. The sample includes approximately 150,000 clones, roughly four fifths seen only once; the top ten take roughly 3.2%. The sequenced sample was PBMCs. These receptors came from a man younger than 35 in good health and CMV-seropositive.

The chain has TRBV6-5 and TRBJ2-1; 7 bases are a match to TRBD1. Germline V gene lookup returns CDR1 MNHEY and CDR2 SVGAGI. This CDR3 comprises 15 residues. The V segment lost 5 bases and the J segment 3 bases; nucleotides outside the gene matches: 7. The CDR3 loop reads CASSQKGQNYNEQFF. The DNA of the CDR3 is TGTGCCAGCAGTCAGAAGGGACAGAACTACAATGAGCAGTTCTTC.

This sequence joins TRBV6-4 and TRBJ1-2, with 7 bases identical to TRBD1. This CDR3 is 16 amino acids long. CDR1 is MRHNA and CDR2 is SNTAGT in the germline V gene. V dropped 8 bases and J dropped 7; count of bases not matched to a gene: 19. The CDR3 DNA follows: TGTGCCAGCGGGGGTAGACAGGGACAACTGGTGAGTGGCTACACCTTC. As protein: CASGGRQGQLVSGYTF.

The CDR3 DNA reads TGCAGCGTGGGGCCTGCGGGAGCGACAGATACGCAGTATTTT. Amino acid sequence: CSVGPAGATDTQYF. The chain carries TRBV29-1 and TRBJ2-3; 7 bases agree with TRBD2. CDR3 size: 14 residues. CDR1 is SQVTM, CDR2 ANQGSEA, per germline. V lost 6 bases and J lost 3; bases outside the gene matches: 9.

The gene calls are TRBV5-1 and TRBJ1-1; D may be TRBD1 (5 bases). This CDR3 is 14 amino acids long. V lost 0 bases and J lost 5, with 11 bases in between. The V gene's germline CDR1 is SGHRS and CDR2 YFSETQ. CDR3 loop: CASSLAVGGTEAFF. CDR3 in DNA: TGCGCCAGCAGCTTGGCTGTGGGGGGAACTGAAGCTTTCTTT.

In its sample, this clone was seen a few times. This chain connects TRBV6-5 to TRBJ1-1; 10 bases agree with TRBD1. Trimming took 2 bases from V and 0 from J; bases not matched to a gene: 0. CDR1 is MNHEY, CDR2 SVGAGI, per germline. The CDR3 consists of 15 residues. The CDR3 spells CASSYDRGLNTEAFF. The CDR3 nucleotides read TGTGCCAGCAGTTACGACAGGGGGCTGAACACTGAAGCTTTCTTT.

This chain connects TRBV4-1 to TRBJ2-7, with 7 bases identical to TRBD1. V shed 2 bases, J shed 3 bases, and the junction held 4 bases outside the gene matches. The CDR3 covers 14 residues. Per the germline V gene, CDR1 is MGHRA and CDR2 is YSYEKL. CDR3 DNA: TGCGCCAGCAGCCAACGAGGGGGCCACTACGAGCAGTACTTC. Protein product: CASSQRGGHYEQYF.

The J gene is TRBJ1-5, the V gene TRBV28; no clear D gene. Germline loops: CDR1 MDHEN, CDR2 SYDVKM. The CDR3 has 15 amino acids. The germline V and J ends were trimmed by 1 base and 1 base, with 8 bases remaining between them. CDR3 bases: TGTGCCAGCAGTTTATCCAGAGGGAGCAATCAGCCCCAGCATTTT. Translation gives CASSLSRGSNQPQHF.

This clone was seen more than once but under ten times. V and J are TRBV2 and TRBJ2-1; the match to TRBD2 covers 9 bases. The CDR3 length is 16 residues. V gave up 3 bases and J gave up 3 bases; unmatched junction bases: 6. CDR1 SNHLY and CDR2 FYNNEI come from the germline V gene. Written as DNA, the CDR3 is TGTGCCAGCAGTGATACGGGACTAGCAGACTACAATGAGCAGTTCTTC. Its translation is CASSDTGLADYNEQFF.

V is TRBV7-9 and J is TRBJ1-2; 10 bases line up with TRBD1. V shed 6 bases and J 3 bases; nucleotides not matched to a gene: 4. Per the germline V gene, CDR1 is SEHNR and CDR2 is FQNEAQ (reference sequence). This CDR3 has 14 residues. CDR3 region: CASSLDRGHYGYTF. The CDR3 region has the DNA TGTGCCAGCAGTCTTGACAGGGGGCACTATGGCTACACCTTC.

This clone was found a few times. This chain uses TRBV28 with TRBJ2-7; TRBD2 aligns across 10 bases. Germline V CDR1 and CDR2: MDHEN, SYDVKM. Trimming took 5 bases from V and 3 from J; bases not matched to a gene: 7. CDR3 length: 15 residues. This CDR3 reads CASSPSASGSYEQYF. The CDR3 nucleotides are TGTGCCAGCAGTCCCTCTGCTAGCGGGAGCTACGAGCAGTACTTC.

The chain joins TRBV19 to TRBJ1-2, with D uncertain. This CDR3 region has 13 residues. In germline, CDR1 is LNHDA, CDR2 SQIVND (reference sequence). The V and J ends lost 5 bases and 8 bases respectively, with 15 bases between them. For the CDR3, the DNA is TGTGCCAGTAGTGAGACCGGGGTATGGGGCTACACCTTC. Encoded protein: CASSETGVWGYTF.

The table lists this clone with a few counts. V usage is TRBV28 and J usage is TRBJ1-1, with TRBD1 identical over 8 bases. V was pared by 6 bases and J by 5 bases, with 11 bases of the junction left unmatched. The germline V gene encodes CDR1 MDHEN and CDR2 SYDVKM. The CDR3 length is 15 residues. In nucleotides, the CDR3 is TGTGCCAGCAGGGTTGGACAGGGACGATGGACTGAAGCTTTCTTT. Protein sequence: CASRVGQGRWTEAFF.